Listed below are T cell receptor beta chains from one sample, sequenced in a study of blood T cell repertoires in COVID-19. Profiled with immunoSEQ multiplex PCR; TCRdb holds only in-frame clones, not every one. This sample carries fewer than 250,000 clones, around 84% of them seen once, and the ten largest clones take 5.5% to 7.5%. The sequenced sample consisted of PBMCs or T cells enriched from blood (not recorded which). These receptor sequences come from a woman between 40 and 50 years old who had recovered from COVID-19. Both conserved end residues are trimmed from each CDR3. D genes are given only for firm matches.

ASSLSGTGGTEAF	TRBV19	13	TRBD1
ASSLGRGVNSPLH	TRBV5-1	13	NA
ASRMRGQNTGELF	TRBV7-2	13	TRBD1
ASSPSQSNQPQH	TRBV18	12	NA
ASSFFSTGTGRDEKLF	TRBV28	16	TRBD1
ASRRLAGVGDTQY	TRBV28	13	TRBD2
ASSLGPAENSPLH	TRBV5-1	13	NA
ASSHIEWTSGSTDTQY	TRBV14	16	TRBD2
ASSRLGTVGGYGNQPQH	TRBV5-5	17	NA
ASSRQGAGSNQPQH	TRBV19	14	TRBD1
ASSFRDLSYNEQF	TRBV6-5	13	NA
AWSTYRGQTEAF	TRBV30	12	TRBD1
ASSLVRGQGNNEQF	TRBV7-6	14	TRBD1
ASSLGYQGSSYNEQF	TRBV5-1	15	NA
SVDLLTDTQY	TRBV29-1	10	NA
ASSPQDGTLKPQH	TRBV3-1/TRBV3-2	13	NA
SASRGSGVTDTQY	TRBV20-1	13	TRBD2
ASSIAAQETQY	TRBV12-3/TRBV12-4	11	NA
AWSVSSGSNEQF	TRBV30	12	TRBD2
ASRTDRGGHDSPLH	TRBV2	14	NA
ASSTQGGNEKLF	TRBV19	12	NA
ASSDTSGRATGELF	TRBV25-1	14	TRBD2
ASSPSGSRETQY	TRBV7-2	12	TRBD2
ATSDRNTEAF	TRBV19	10	NA
ASGLVLSYSGNTIY	TRBV12-5	14	NA
ASSQVGLNIQY	TRBV3-1/TRBV3-2	11	NA
ASSLERTSRYNEQF	TRBV13	14	TRBD2
ASSNGQPTDTQY	TRBV21-1	12	NA
ASSFSKGAHEQY	TRBV27	12	TRBD1
ASTPGLAGASDTQY	TRBV7-9	14	TRBD2
ATRGRRAGDVDTQY	TRBV15	14	NA
ATKGQHEQF	TRBV24-1	9	NA
ASSPQMGQGNSPLH	TRBV28	14	TRBD1
ASSYSRGNTEAF	TRBV6-5	12	NA
ASSQHGVEETQY	TRBV3-1/TRBV3-2	12	NA
ASSLGQQPETQY	TRBV5-1	12	NA
ASSQGGLADIGSYNEQF	TRBV4-2	17	NA
ASSSQGDTQY	TRBV7-9	10	NA
ASTSTGGTGELF	TRBV6-4	12	TRBD1
PGPPDRANTIY	TRBV27	11	TRBD1
ASSEIGDTGELF	TRBV6-1	12	NA
ASSPVRGSNQPQH	TRBV18	13	NA
ASSFGTEYNEQF	TRBV27	12	NA
ASSSSGTSEKLF	TRBV7-9	12	NA